This passage covers 24 T cell receptor beta chains from one sample sequenced in a study of blood T cell repertoires in COVID-19. Some clones are missing from TCRdb's copy, which holds only in-frame ones; the method was immunoSEQ multiplex PCR. This repertoire shows 200,000 to 250,000 clones, under 90% found once; its top ten account for around a tenth. Sequencing input: peripheral blood. These receptors came from a man aged 45-65 years with COVID-19, enrolled during active disease.

V and J are TRBV7-2 and TRBJ1-1, with D tentatively TRBD1 (5 bases). V shed 2 bases and J shed 5 bases, with 12 bases lying between them. The germline gives CDR1 SGHTA, CDR2 FQGNSA. This CDR3 region has 14 residues. The CDR3 sequence is CASSLLQPGTEAFF. The CDR3 DNA sequence: TGTGCCAGCAGCTTACTACAACCAGGGACTGAAGCTTTCTTT.

V and J are TRBV18 and TRBJ2-3; 11 bases are shared with TRBD2. The trim removed 11 bases at V and 1 base at J, leaving 2 bases unmatched. This CDR3 spans 13 amino acids. Germline lookup yields CDR1 KGHSH and CDR2 LQKENI. The DNA of the CDR3 is TGTGCCGGGACTAGCGGAGGCACAGATACGCAGTATTTT. This codes for CAGTSGGTDTQYF. Full variable domain (missing parts from reference TRBV18 and TRBJ2-3): NAGVMQNPRHLVRRRGQEARLRCSPMKGHSHVYWYRQLPEEGLKFMVYLQKENIIDESGMPKERFSAEFPKEGPSILRIQQVVRGDSAAYFCAGTSGGTDTQYFGPGTRLTVL.

The chain couples TRBV5-8 to TRBJ2-3; the match to TRBD1 covers 8 bases. CDR3 length: 14 residues. The V segment lost 4 bases and the J segment 4 bases; nucleotides outside the gene matches: 5. Germline CDR1 is SGHTS and CDR2 is YDEGEE. CDR3 protein: CASSPMTGADTQYF. The CDR3 nucleotides read TGTGCCAGCAGCCCCATGACAGGGGCAGATACGCAGTATTTT.

V and J are TRBV6-2 or TRBV6-3 and TRBJ1-4; D possibly corresponds to TRBD1 (6 bases). V lost 5 bases and J 7 bases, leaving 14 bases between the germline ends. CDR1 is MNHEY and CDR2 is SVGEGT in the germline V gene. The CDR3 covers 14 residues. This CDR3 reads CASSRTGISEKLFF. The CDR3 DNA follows: TGTGCCAGCAGTCGTACAGGGATTTCTGAAAAACTGTTTTTT.

CDR3 coding DNA: TGTGCCACCAAGGCGGGGGGCTCTCTCGAGCAGTACTTC. Protein sequence: CATKAGGSLEQYF. The rearrangement links TRBV15 to TRBJ2-7, with 8 positions matching TRBD2. This CDR3 spans 13 amino acids. V was pared by 7 bases and J by 6 bases, with 8 bases of the junction left unmatched. The germline gives CDR1 LNHNV, CDR2 YYDKDF (reference sequence). Variable domain in full (rest from reference TRBV15 and TRBJ2-7): DAMVIQNPRYQVTQFGKPVTLSCSQTLNHNVMYWYQQKSSQAPKLLFHYYDKDFNNEADTPDNFQSRRPNTSFCFLDIRSPGLGDTAMYLCATKAGGSLEQYFGPGTRLTVT.

The V call is TRBV12-3 or TRBV12-4, the J call TRBJ2-7; D possibly corresponds to TRBD2 (6 bases). This CDR3 is 13 amino acids long. Trimming cost V 4 bases and J 5 bases, with 12 bases left between them. The CDR3 loop is CASSYGTFDEQYF. CDR3 DNA sequence: TGTGCCAGCAGTTACGGGACTTTTGACGAGCAGTACTTC.

The chain uses TRBV9 and TRBJ2-3; D gene unclear. This CDR3 is built from 15 residues. V was cut by 1 base and J by 1 base, with 10 bases left in between. Germline CDR1 and CDR2: SGDLS and YYNGEE. CDR3 region: CASSVSNVGTDTQYF. The DNA of the CDR3 is TGTGCCAGCAGCGTATCTAATGTTGGCACAGATACGCAGTATTTT.

The chain combines TRBV5-1 with TRBJ2-1; TRBD2 might be the D (5 bases). The CDR3 covers 16 residues. The germline gives CDR1 SGHRS, CDR2 YFSETQ. The germline V and J ends were trimmed by 0 bases and 0 bases, with 10 bases remaining between them. This CDR3 reads CASSLDPGSSYNEQFF. In nucleotides, the CDR3 is TGCGCCAGCAGCTTGGATCCGGGGAGCTCCTACAATGAGCAGTTCTTC.

This clone was observed a single time. This rearrangement joins TRBV5-6 to TRBJ1-3; weak D call: TRBD1 (5 bases). The CDR3 is made up of 15 amino acids. CDR1 SGHDT and CDR2 YYEEEE come from the germline V gene. Trimming stripped 2 bases from V and 8 bases from J, with 17 bases between. The CDR3 is CASSLRGNVGYTIYF. CDR3 bases: TGTGCCAGCAGCTTAAGGGGAAACGTGGGATACACCATATATTTT. The full variable domain, rest sourced from reference TRBV5-6 and TRBJ1-3, is DAGVTQSPTHLIKTRGQQVTLRCSPKSGHDTVSWYQQALGQGPQFIFQYYEEEERQRGNFPDRFSGHQFPNYSSELNVNALLLGDSALYLCASSLRGNVGYTIYFGEGSWLTVV.

The V call is TRBV19, the J call TRBJ2-2, with 7 positions matching TRBD1. Germline V gene sequence: CDR1 LNHDA, CDR2 SQIVND (reference sequence). CDR3 length equals 15 residues. The ends lost 0 bases at V and 6 bases at J; junction bases unmatched: 4. CDR3 nucleotides: TGTGCCAGTAGTATAGATCTCGACAGGGCCGGGGAGCTGTTTTTT. It encodes CASSIDLDRAGELFF.

V usage is TRBV6-2 or TRBV6-3 and J usage is TRBJ2-5, with a tentative D call TRBD2 (5 bases). Looked up from germline, CDR1 is MNHEY and CDR2 is SVGEGT. This CDR3 is 15 amino acids long. Trimming took off 2 bases at V and 4 bases at J, with 14 bases between the two ends. CDR3 sequence (DNA): TGTGCCAGCAGTTACCGGGAACGCCTCAGAGAGACCCAGTACTTC. Amino acid sequence: CASSYRERLRETQYF.

This clone has a handful of counts. The CDR3 sequence is CATPSSPEQGRAFF. The DNA for the CDR3 is TGTGCCACCCCCAGCAGTCCGGAACAGGGAAGAGCTTTCTTT. J is TRBJ1-1 and V is TRBV25-1, with D possibly being TRBD1 (6 bases). There are 14 residues in the CDR3. Germline loops: CDR1 MGHDK, CDR2 SYGVNS. V lost 10 bases, J lost 10 bases, and 25 bases lay in between.

This chain joins TRBV6-2 or TRBV6-3 and TRBJ2-3; D might be TRBD2 (5 bases). Germline V lookup: CDR1 MNHEY, CDR2 SVGEGT. The CDR3 is 13 amino acids. V shed 4 bases and J shed 8 bases, with 13 bases lying between them. CDR3 region: CASSWAQEGTQYF. For the CDR3, the DNA is TGTGCCAGCAGTTGGGCTCAAGAGGGTACGCAGTATTTT.

The chain couples TRBV28 to TRBJ2-7, with D hard to call. Germline V gene sequence: CDR1 MDHEN, CDR2 SYDVKM. V lost 4 bases and J lost 2, with 3 bases in between. The CDR3 covers 11 residues. The CDR3 DNA follows: TGTGCCAGCAGTTCCACCTACGAGCAGTACTTC. Protein: CASSSTYEQYF.

The V and J genes are TRBV27 and TRBJ1-6; tentative D call: TRBD1 (5 bases). Germline CDR1 and CDR2: MNHEY and SMNVEV (reference sequence). This CDR3 comprises 19 residues. V lost 5 bases and J 7 bases, leaving 27 bases between the germline ends. CDR3 nucleotides: TGTGCCAGCAGTCCCCAGACCGGGACTCTAGGGAGAACCAATTCACCCCTCCACTTT. As protein: CASSPQTGTLGRTNSPLHF.

Here the CDR3 DNA reads TGTGCCAGCAGCTTGCTAGTGCCGAACACTGAAGCTTTCTTT. It encodes CASSLLVPNTEAFF. The V and J genes are TRBV5-6 and TRBJ1-1; no clear D gene. Germline V gives CDR1 SGHDT, CDR2 YYEEEE. Deletions cut 1 base from V and 1 base from J, with 8 bases between. The CDR3 is made up of 14 amino acids.

The J gene is TRBJ1-6, the V gene TRBV30; maybe TRBD1 (5 bases). The CDR3 covers 13 residues. V lost 5 bases, J lost 5 bases, and 10 bases lay in between. CDR1 and CDR2 (germline): GTSNPN, SVGIG (reference sequence). The CDR3 DNA reads as TGTGCCTGGGGGGCGGACAATAATTCACCCCTCCACTTT. This sequence encodes CAWGADNNSPLHF. The whole variable domain, filled in from reference TRBV30 and TRBJ1-6, reads SQTIHQWPATLVQPVGSPLSLECTVEGTSNPNLYWYRQAAGRGLQLLFYSVGIGQISSEVPQNLSASRPQDRQFILSSKKLLLSDSGFYLCAWGADNNSPLHFGNGTRLTVT.

V gene TRBV11-3 combines with J gene TRBJ1-1; D gene ambiguous. The V and J ends lost 1 base and 2 bases respectively, with 11 bases between them. Germline CDR1 reads SGHNT; CDR2 reads YENEEA. The CDR3 consists of 15 residues. As DNA, the CDR3 is TGTGCCAGCAGCTTAGGGGCAGGATCTAACACTGAAGCTTTCTTT. Translation gives CASSLGAGSNTEAFF.

This chain links TRBV7-2 with TRBJ2-3, with TRBD2 identical over 11 bases. The length of the CDR3 is 18 residues. The germline V gene has CDR1 SGHTA and CDR2 FQGNSA. V lost 3 bases, J lost 4 bases, and 12 bases stayed unmatched. Here the CDR3 reads CASSFLAGGVSRADTQYF. The DNA of the CDR3 is TGTGCCAGCAGCTTCCTAGCGGGGGGAGTGAGTAGGGCAGATACGCAGTATTTT.

This clone was counted a few times. The chain links TRBV7-2 to TRBJ1-6; TRBD1 aligns across 8 bases. CDR3 length: 16 residues. The germline V gene encodes CDR1 SGHTA and CDR2 FQGNSA. V lost 1 base, J lost 6 bases, and 5 bases stayed unmatched. CDR3 amino acids: CASSLETDRANSPLHF. CDR3 DNA sequence: TGTGCCAGCAGCTTAGAGACGGACAGGGCTAATTCACCCCTCCACTTT.

The gene calls are TRBV30 and TRBJ1-5; D possibly corresponds to TRBD1 (5 bases). Germline V gene data show CDR1 as GTSNPN and CDR2 as SVGIG (reference sequence). Trimming removed 1 base at V and 2 bases at J, with 12 bases between. The CDR3 runs 15 residues. The CDR3 bases are TGTGCCTGGAGTGAGGGGATCTTCGGCAATCAGCCCCAGCATTTT. Translating gives CAWSEGIFGNQPQHF.

As to this clone: The sample contains more than one DNA sequence encoding this CDR3. The rearrangement links TRBV5-1 to TRBJ1-4, with unresolved D. CDR1 SGHRS and CDR2 YFSETQ come from the germline V gene. The CDR3 is 14 residues long. With 4 bases removed from V and 0 bases from J, the gap between germline ends came to 7 bases. CDR3 sequence reads: CASSPLATNEKLFF. The CDR3 coding sequence is TGCGCCAGCAGCCCATTAGCAACTAATGAAAAACTGTTTTTT.

The rearrangement joins TRBV2 to TRBJ1-5; tentative D call: TRBD1 (5 bases). Germline CDR1 reads SNHLY; CDR2 reads FYNNEI. The CDR3 contains 15 residues. V lost 3 bases to trimming and J lost 6 bases, with 15 bases between them. CDR3 DNA: TGTGCCAGCAGTGATGGGGTCGGGGGGACTCAGCCCCAGCATTTT. As protein: CASSDGVGGTQPQHF.

V gene TRBV5-3 combines with J gene TRBJ1-1, with D unclear. TRBV5-3 is an open reading frame, and its role is uncertain. CDR3 length equals 15 residues. V shed 1 base and J shed 5 bases, with 15 bases lying between them. The CDR3 DNA follows: TGTGCCAGAAGCTTGTGTCCGATAACGGAGACTGAAGCTTTCTTT. Translation gives CARSLCPITETEAFF.